What follows are 29 T cell receptor beta chains derived from one specimen sequenced in a study of blood T cells in healthy people across ages. A J-beta primer mix and a sample-barcoded 5' primer were used in a second PCR of roughly 7 to 12 cycles. TCRdb fed the 5' RACE reads into MiXCR, producing one record per CDR3 protein. The table includes 500,000 to 650,000 distinct CDR3 sequences, approximately 26% detected once. In addition, the sample was reused for a study of T cells of mothers and their children.

The sample taken for sequencing was blood. The receptors were gathered from a boy younger than 10 in good health.

The gene calls are TRBV4-2 and TRBJ1-6; D perhaps matches TRBD1 (5 bases). Per germline, CDR1 LGHNA and CDR2 YNFKEQ. Trimming removed 0 bases at V and 6 bases at J, with 6 bases between. This CDR3 has 14 residues. DNA for the CDR3: TGTGCCAGCAGCCAAGAGGGGGTTAATTCACCCCTCCACTTT. Translating gives CASSQEGVNSPLHF.

About this clonotype: A junction end diverges from the germline sequence, so it may reflect a read error. The chain employs TRBV15 and TRBJ2-7; a possible D gene is TRBD1 (6 bases). Per germline, CDR1 LNHNV and CDR2 YYDKDF (reference sequence). CDR3 length: 14 residues. This CDR3 is CATSRDQGSCEQYF. CDR3 coding DNA: TGTGCCACCAGCAGAGACCAGGGGTCCTGCGAGCAGTACTTC.

The rearrangement joins TRBV10-3 to TRBJ2-4, with D perhaps given as TRBD1 or TRBD2 (5 bases each). Germline V gene lookup returns CDR1 ENHRY and CDR2 SYGVKD. CDR3 size: 14 residues. Trimming removed 3 bases at V and 6 bases at J, with 12 bases between. The CDR3 protein is CAISDWGGPNIQYF. CDR3 DNA sequence: TGTGCCATCAGTGATTGGGGCGGGCCAAACATTCAGTACTTC.

J is TRBJ2-1 and V is TRBV3-1; tentatively, D is TRBD2 (5 bases). This CDR3 has 11 residues. Trimming left V 1 base short and J 13 bases short, with 8 bases between. CDR1 LGHDT and CDR2 YNNKEL come from the germline V gene (reference sequence). Here the CDR3 DNA reads TGTGCCAGCAGCCAAGGAGGGCCCCAGTTCTTC. It encodes CASSQGGPQFF.

The genes are TRBV18 and TRBJ2-5; D may correspond to TRBD1 or TRBD2 (5 bases each). The CDR3 runs to 15 residues. Deletions cut 2 bases from V and 3 bases from J, with 13 bases between. Per germline, CDR1 KGHSH and CDR2 LQKENI. Here the CDR3 DNA reads TGTGCCAGCTCACCAGGGGAACTAGGGGAAGAGACCCAGTACTTC. Its protein product is CASSPGELGEETQYF.

This rearrangement joins TRBV5-1 to TRBJ2-3, with 13 bases matching TRBD2. The CDR3 is 15 amino acids. CDR1 is SGHRS and CDR2 is YFSETQ in the germline V gene. The V segment lost 3 bases and the J segment 11 bases; nucleotides outside the gene matches: 9. The CDR3 loop is CASSWTSGSQGRQYF. CDR3 DNA sequence: TGCGCCAGCAGCTGGACTAGCGGGAGCCAAGGAAGGCAGTATTTT.

V is TRBV15 and J is TRBJ2-7, with TRBD2 matching over 7 bases. Germline CDR1 LNHNV, CDR2 YYDKDF (reference sequence). V lost 0 bases and J lost 2; bases outside the gene matches: 1. This CDR3 has 14 amino acids. CDR3 region: CATSRERGAYEQYF. The CDR3 DNA follows: TGTGCCACCAGCAGAGAACGGGGGGCCTACGAGCAGTACTTC. Looking up the rest from reference TRBV15 and TRBJ2-7 gives the full variable domain: DAMVIQNPRYQVTQFGKPVTLSCSQTLNHNVMYWYQQKSSQAPKLLFHYYDKDFNNEADTPDNFQSRRPNTSFCFLDIRSPGLGDTAMYLCATSRERGAYEQYFGPGTRLTVT.

This clonotype came up a few times. The chain carries TRBV12-3 or TRBV12-4 and TRBJ2-7; D is possibly TRBD2 (6 bases). The tail of the sequence fits TRBJ2-1 better, so the J call may be wrong. The CDR3 extends over 14 amino acids. CDR3 loop: CASISGGVFHEQFF. In DNA, the CDR3 is TGTGCCAGCATCAGTGGCGGGGTCTTCCATGAGCAGTTCTTC.

The sample holds one count of this clonotype. This chain joins TRBV29-1 and TRBJ1-1; possible D gene TRBD1, 6 bases. CDR1 is SQVTM and CDR2 is ANQGSEA in the germline V gene. Trimming left V 7 bases short and J 0 bases short, with 12 bases between. This CDR3 has 13 residues. The DNA for the CDR3 is TGCAGCGACCTGACAGGATTGAACACTGAAGCTTTCTTT. It specifies CSDLTGLNTEAFF.

DNA for the CDR3: TGTGCCAGCAGCAACTTCGACGGAAACACTGAAGCTTTCTTT. It translates to CASSNFDGNTEAFF. The V gene is TRBV6-5, the J gene TRBJ1-1; D is unclear. The CDR3 sequence is 14 residues long. Trimming removed 6 bases at V and 2 bases at J, with 13 bases between. CDR1 and CDR2 (germline): MNHEY, SVGAGI.

V and J are TRBV9 and TRBJ1-4; a weak D match, TRBD1 (5 bases). Germline CDR1 SGDLS, CDR2 YYNGEE. Trimming took off 3 bases at V and 6 bases at J, with 18 bases between the two ends. This CDR3 contains 16 residues. CDR3 sequence: CASSDGVGSRDEKLFF. The CDR3, as DNA: TGTGCCAGCAGCGATGGGGTCGGATCCAGGGATGAAAAACTGTTTTTT.

This clonotype was seen only a few times. The chain combines TRBV7-1 with TRBJ1-6, with TRBD1 matching over 7 bases. TRBV7-1 qualifies as an ORF whose function is uncertain. After removal of 5 bases from V and 9 bases from J, the junction contained 10 bases not matched to a gene. The length of the CDR3 is 15 residues. The CDR3 sequence is CASSPTGQSSSPLHF. The CDR3, as DNA: TGTGCCAGCAGCCCGACAGGGCAGAGTTCTTCACCCCTCCACTTT.

The table lists this clonotype with a few counts. The rearrangement links TRBV12-3 or TRBV12-4 to TRBJ1-2; 9 nucleotides line up with TRBD1. Trimming removed 2 bases from V and 7 bases from J; junction bases left unmatched: 8. The CDR3 is made up of 15 amino acids. The CDR3 spells CASSLRGTGYRGYTF. CDR3 nucleotides: TGTGCCAGCAGTTTAAGGGGGACAGGGTATCGTGGCTACACCTTC.

This clonotype was seen only a few times. The final CDR3 position lacks the conserved phenylalanine or tryptophan, pointing to a likely read error. The DNA is left out, because the CDR3 cannot be placed on it with certainty; the CDR3 is given as TCRdb lists it. The chain couples TRBV5-1 to TRBJ1-1. The CDR3 comprises 11 residues, both ends counted. Germline CDR1 is SGHRS and CDR2 is YFSETQ. The CDR3 region is CASSLGSEASS.

The table lists this clonotype with a few counts. This sequence joins TRBV20-1 and TRBJ1-1; D gene unclear. This CDR3 comprises 14 residues. Trimming cost V 3 bases and J 1 base, with 12 bases left between them. Germline CDR1 and CDR2: DFQATT and SNEGSKA (reference sequence). The CDR3 reads CSASSATRNTEAFF. The DNA of the CDR3 is TGCAGTGCTAGCTCGGCAACACGGAACACTGAAGCTTTCTTT.

The rearrangement joins TRBV28 to TRBJ2-5; 9 bases are shared with TRBD1. The J call is uncertain, as TRBJ2-7 better fits the DNA end. From germline, CDR1 is MDHEN and CDR2 SYDVKM. The length of the CDR3 is 17 residues. The CDR3 loop reads CASSLQPRTGARYEQYF. The CDR3, as DNA: TGTGCCAGCAGTTTACAACCCCGGACAGGGGCGCGCTACGAGCAGTACTTC.

This clonotype was counted between two and nine times. J is TRBJ2-7 and V is TRBV15; 9 positions match TRBD1. This CDR3 is 16 amino acids long. Germline-derived CDR1 and CDR2 are LNHNV and YYDKDF (reference sequence). V shed 0 bases and J 5 bases; nucleotides not matched to a gene: 8. The CDR3 here is CATSRDLGTGYNEQYF. Here the CDR3 DNA reads TGTGCCACCAGCAGAGATCTCGGGACAGGGTATAACGAGCAGTACTTC. Using reference TRBV15 and TRBJ2-7 for the parts outside the CDR3, the full variable domain is DAMVIQNPRYQVTQFGKPVTLSCSQTLNHNVMYWYQQKSSQAPKLLFHYYDKDFNNEADTPDNFQSRRPNTSFCFLDIRSPGLGDTAMYLCATSRDLGTGYNEQYFGPGTRLTVT.

The V gene is TRBV20-1, the J gene TRBJ2-1; 7 positions agree with TRBD1. J was trimmed by 0 bases and V by 6 bases; bases with no gene match: 8. This CDR3 is 15 amino acids long. In germline, CDR1 is DFQATT, CDR2 SNEGSKA (reference sequence). CDR3 in amino acids: CSAGPGQPSYNEQFF. The CDR3 DNA reads as TGCAGTGCGGGGCCGGGACAGCCCTCCTACAATGAGCAGTTCTTC.

The chain is built from TRBV4-1 and TRBJ1-2, with D perhaps matching TRBD1 (6 bases). This CDR3 contains 15 residues. Between the trimmed V and J ends, which lost 4 bases and 7 bases, there was a span of 19 bases. Germline V gene lookup returns CDR1 MGHRA and CDR2 YSYEKL. CDR3 sequence (DNA): TGCGCCAGCAGCCCCGTCGGGGGGCCTCAGGCTGGCTACACCTTC. Translating gives CASSPVGGPQAGYTF.

This clonotype was seen just once. The chain has TRBV10-3 and TRBJ1-1; D is uncertain. Trimming shortened V by 6 bases and J by 1 base, and 9 bases separated the two germline ends. Per germline, CDR1 ENHRY and CDR2 SYGVKD. CDR3 size: 13 residues. DNA of the CDR3: TGTGCCATCAGCCGAACGGAGAACACTGAAGCTTTCTTT. This translates into CAISRTENTEAFF.

This chain uses TRBV29-1 with TRBJ2-1; 7 nucleotides line up with TRBD1. The CDR3 runs 15 residues. Losses at the gene ends were 7 bases for V and 3 bases for J; bases not matched to a gene: 12. Germline assignment: CDR1 SQVTM and CDR2 ANQGSEA. CDR3 residues: CSASGQLSFYNEQFF. The CDR3 DNA is TGCAGCGCCTCGGGACAGCTGTCTTTCTACAATGAGCAGTTCTTC.

This rearrangement joins TRBV5-1 to TRBJ2-5, with 9 nucleotides matching TRBD2. The CDR3 is 18 amino acids. Germline assignment: CDR1 SGHRS and CDR2 YFSETQ. V dropped 0 bases and J dropped 11; count of bases not matched to a gene: 20. CDR3 DNA sequence: TGCGCCAGCAGCTTGGCCGGTGCCGCGGGAGGGCCAAGAATGTGGCAGTACTTC. The encoded protein is CASSLAGAAGGPRMWQYF. The entire variable domain, with the rest obtained from reference TRBV5-1 and TRBJ2-5, is as follows: KAGVTQTPRYLIKTRGQQVTLSCSPISGHRSVSWYQQTPGQGLQFLFEYFSETQRNKGNFPGRFSGRQFSNSRSEMNVSTLELGDSALYLCASSLAGAAGGPRMWQYFGPGTRLLVL.

This CDR3 reads CASSLFATTEQYF. The DNA for the CDR3 is TGTGCCAGCAGTTTATTCGCCACAACCGAGCAGTACTTC. This rearrangement joins TRBV28 to TRBJ2-5; D not certain. The end of the DNA fits TRBJ2-7 better, so the J call may be wrong. CDR3 size: 13 residues. Germline-derived CDR1 and CDR2 are MDHEN and SYDVKM.

The V and J genes are TRBV7-9 and TRBJ1-4; no clear D gene. Germline V lookup: CDR1 SEHNR, CDR2 FQNEAQ (reference sequence). The CDR3 consists of 14 residues. Trimming removed 7 bases at V and 7 bases at J, with 16 bases between. This CDR3 is CASKRTPRSEKLFF. CDR3 coding DNA: TGTGCCAGCAAGAGGACCCCAAGGAGTGAAAAACTGTTTTTT.

This chain joins TRBV3-1 and TRBJ2-4, with TRBD2 matching over 11 bases. V trimming: 5 bases; J trimming: 8 bases; junction bases outside the gene matches: 8. Germline-derived CDR1 and CDR2 are LGHDT and YNNKEL (reference sequence). The CDR3 extends over 15 amino acids. CDR3 in amino acids: CASSRLAGRGHIQYF. The CDR3 DNA follows: TGTGCCAGCAGCAGACTAGCGGGACGGGGGCACATTCAGTACTTC.

The chain recombines TRBV7-9 with TRBJ2-1; TRBD1 or TRBD2 may be the D gene (5 bases each). Germline V CDR1 and CDR2: SEHNR, FQNEAQ (reference sequence). V was clipped by 5 bases and J by 15 bases, with 14 bases between them. The CDR3 spans 11 residues. Here the CDR3 DNA reads TGTGCCAGCAGCCCGGGACCCCGGCGGTTCTTC. The encoded protein is CASSPGPRRFF.

The chain recombines TRBV4-1 with TRBJ2-2, with 10 bases fitting TRBD1. V lost 2 bases to trimming and J lost 3 bases; unmatched junction nucleotides: 3. This CDR3 has 16 residues. CDR1 and CDR2 (germline): MGHRA, YSYEKL. CDR3 DNA: TGCGCCAGCAGCCAATCCGGGACAGGGGACACCGGGGAGCTGTTTTTT. Encoded protein: CASSQSGTGDTGELFF.

This clonotype was seen only a few times. The chain uses TRBV7-2 and TRBJ2-3; TRBD2 matches 7 bases. The V gene's germline CDR1 is SGHTA and CDR2 FQGNSA. J lost 6 bases, V lost 7 bases, and 4 bases had no gene match. The CDR3 spans 12 residues. This CDR3 is CASTKLADTQYF. The CDR3 DNA reads as TGTGCCAGCACCAAACTAGCGGATACGCAGTATTTT.

This clonotype was seen a handful of times. For the CDR3, the DNA is TGTGCCAGCAGTCGGGACGGGGACCCCTACGAGCAGTACTTC. It specifies CASSRDGDPYEQYF. The J gene is TRBJ2-7, the V gene TRBV28; D is possibly TRBD1 or TRBD2 (5 bases each). Deletions cut 5 bases from V and 2 bases from J, with 13 bases between. Germline V gene sequence: CDR1 MDHEN, CDR2 SYDVKM. CDR3 size: 14 residues.